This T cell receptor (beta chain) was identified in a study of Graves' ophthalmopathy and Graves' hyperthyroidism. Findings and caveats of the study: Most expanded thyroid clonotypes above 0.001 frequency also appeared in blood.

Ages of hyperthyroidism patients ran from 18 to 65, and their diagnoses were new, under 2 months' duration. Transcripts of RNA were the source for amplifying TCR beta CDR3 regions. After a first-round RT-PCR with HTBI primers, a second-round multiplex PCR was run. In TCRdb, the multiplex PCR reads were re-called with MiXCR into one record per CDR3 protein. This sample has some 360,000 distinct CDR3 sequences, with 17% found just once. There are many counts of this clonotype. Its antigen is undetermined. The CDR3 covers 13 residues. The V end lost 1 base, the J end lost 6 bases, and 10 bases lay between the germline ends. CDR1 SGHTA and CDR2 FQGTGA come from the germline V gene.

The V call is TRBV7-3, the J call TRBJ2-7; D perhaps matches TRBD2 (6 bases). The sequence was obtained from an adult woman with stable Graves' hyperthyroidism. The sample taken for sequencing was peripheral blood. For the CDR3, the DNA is TGTGCCAGCAGCTTAAACGGGGGTCGCGAGCAGTACTTC. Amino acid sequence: CASSLNGGREQYF.